This entry features one T cell receptor beta chain sequence. Its antigen is unknown. The sample comes from a study of shared clonotypes between healthy human individuals. The study's findings and limits: Four donors showed sharing of 4.5% to 5% of naive CD4 clonotypes. The generation probabilities recorded for non-shared clonotypes fell below those of clonotypes shared by all four donors.

The assay was immunoSEQ multiplex PCR, and TCRdb's table has in-frame clones only and misses some. The table shows some 2.3 million clones, with approximately 95% occurring only once. CDR1 is MNHEY, CDR2 SVGAGI, per germline. Between the trimmed V and J ends, which lost 6 bases and 3 bases, there was a span of 20 bases. The CDR3 covers 16 residues. This sequence originates from a man younger than 35 in good health. Some clones in this sample may be carry-over from other donors' samples. The chain couples TRBV6-5 to TRBJ1-1; possible D gene TRBD1, 5 bases. Sequencing used naive CD4+ T cells from PBMCs. As for subset: CD45RA+ positively selected. CDR3 sequence (DNA): TGTGCCAGCAGCTACCAGCCGGGACGGGGGGACACTGAAGCTTTCTTT. Amino acids: CASSYQPGRGDTEAFF.